These 15 T cell receptor beta chains were sequenced from one sample in a study of T cells after yellow fever vaccination (dated by TCRdb to 2018 to 2020). Library preparation employed 5' RACE. Instrument used: Illumina HiSeq 2500. TCRdb reanalyzed the raw reads on its own, using fastp at Q25 for trimming and MiXCR for clone calling, and kept in-frame beta chains. Each entry merges the rows of one CDR3 protein and shows their most common DNA and genes. The sample yields 450,000 to 550,000 distinct CDR3 sequences; 21% were counted once. The biggest ten clones account for about a sixth of the sample. What the treatment or condition label conveys for this sample: live attenuated yellow fever vaccine strain. The specimen was PBMCs, collected less than 25 days after the first yellow fever vaccination. The receptors shown here come from a man aged 18-30 years who received the YFV17D yellow fever vaccine.

This clonotype was observed a few times. This chain links TRBV5-1 with TRBJ2-5; D is uncertain. Per germline, CDR1 SGHRS and CDR2 YFSETQ. The ends were cut back, 0 bases at V and 2 bases at J, with 11 bases in the middle. The CDR3 is 15 amino acids. CDR3 bases: TGCGCCAGCAGCTTGGCCACGGCAGATCAAGAGACCCAGTACTTC. Encoded protein: CASSLATADQETQYF. The variable domain in full, with the rest retrieved from reference TRBV5-1 and TRBJ2-5, is KAGVTQTPRYLIKTRGQQVTLSCSPISGHRSVSWYQQTPGQGLQFLFEYFSETQRNKGNFPGRFSGRQFSNSRSEMNVSTLELGDSALYLCASSLATADQETQYFGPGTRLLVL.

This clonotype was seen more than once but under ten times. The chain is built from TRBV19 and TRBJ1-5; TRBD1 matches 11 bases. CDR3 length: 17 residues. CDR1 is LNHDA, CDR2 SQIVND, per germline (reference sequence). The V and J ends lost 7 bases and 3 bases, in that order; junction bases with no gene match: 11. As DNA, the CDR3 is TGTGCCAGTAATACGGACAGGGGGCGAAGCCTCAATCAGCCCCAGCATTTT. Translation gives CASNTDRGRSLNQPQHF. Full variable domain (rest looked up from reference TRBV19 and TRBJ1-5): DGGITQSPKYLFRKEGQNVTLSCEQNLNHDAMYWYRQDPGQGLRLIYYSQIVNDFQKGDIAEGYSVSREKKESFPLTVTSAQKNPTAFYLCASNTDRGRSLNQPQHFGDGTRLSIL.

This clonotype was recorded at least ten times. The J gene is TRBJ2-5, the V gene TRBV5-1; D ambiguous. The CDR3 is made up of 12 amino acids. The V gene's germline CDR1 is SGHRS and CDR2 YFSETQ. Trimming removed 4 bases at V and 5 bases at J, with 9 bases between. The CDR3 DNA sequence: TGCGCCAGCAGCGAGGAGCGCGAGACCCAGTACTTC. This encodes CASSEERETQYF.

This clonotype was seen a few times. The chain has TRBV20-1 and TRBJ1-2, with D possibly TRBD1 on 6 matching bases. The CDR3 runs to 14 residues. V was cut by 1 base and J by 8 bases, with 17 bases left in between. Germline values: CDR1 DFQATT, CDR2 SNEGSKA (reference sequence). The CDR3 sequence is CSARVPGASGGYTF. The CDR3 region has the DNA TGCAGTGCTAGAGTCCCGGGGGCCAGCGGAGGCTACACCTTC.

This clonotype showed up many times. This chain links TRBV4-1 with TRBJ2-3; 8 bases align to TRBD2. The ends lost 1 base at V and 3 bases at J; junction bases unmatched: 0. CDR3 length equals 14 residues. From germline, CDR1 is MGHRA and CDR2 YSYEKL. The CDR3 is CASSQVAGTDTQYF. CDR3 sequence (DNA): TGCGCCAGCAGCCAAGTAGCGGGGACAGATACGCAGTATTTT.

The chain carries TRBV30 and TRBJ2-6; TRBD1 might be the D (6 bases). Germline CDR1 reads GTSNPN; CDR2 reads SVGIG (reference sequence). The CDR3 length is 15 residues. Trimming stripped 1 base from V and 1 base from J, with 8 bases between. The CDR3 sequence is CAWSGTASGANVLTF. The CDR3 coding sequence is TGTGCCTGGAGTGGGACAGCATCTGGGGCCAACGTCCTGACTTTC.

This clonotype was detected only a few times. The chain uses TRBV11-2 and TRBJ1-1; D is unresolved. Trimming shortened V by 6 bases and J by 1 base, and 12 bases separated the two germline ends. Per the germline V gene, CDR1 is SGHAT and CDR2 is FQNNGV. The CDR3 totals 14 residues. The chain's CDR3 is CASSQARGNTEAFF. For the CDR3, the DNA is TGTGCCAGCAGTCAGGCCCGGGGGAACACTGAAGCTTTCTTT.

This clonotype occurred a few times. The chain couples TRBV29-1 to TRBJ2-5; possibly TRBD1 or TRBD2 for D (6 bases each). CDR3 length: 16 residues. Germline values: CDR1 SQVTM, CDR2 ANQGSEA. Trimming removed 2 bases from V and 5 bases from J, with 21 bases in between. CDR3 loop: CSVEPRTTGRLETQYF. DNA for the CDR3: TGCAGCGTTGAACCGAGAACTACAGGGAGGTTGGAGACCCAGTACTTC. The variable domain in full, completed from reference TRBV29-1 and TRBJ2-5, reads SAVISQKPSRDICQRGTSLTIQCQVDSQVTMMFWYRQQPGQSLTLIATANQGSEATYESGFVIDKFPISRPNLTFSTLTVSNMSPEDSSIYLCSVEPRTTGRLETQYFGPGTRLLVL.

This clonotype was observed many times. The chain has TRBV6-2 or TRBV6-3 and TRBJ2-7, with D perhaps matching TRBD1 or TRBD2 (5 bases each). In germline, CDR1 is MNHEY, CDR2 SVGEGT. This CDR3 has 12 residues. In DNA form, the CDR3 reads TGCGCCAGCAGCTGGGACGGTTACGAGCAGTACGTC. Translating it yields CASSWDGYEQYV.

V usage is TRBV5-4 and J usage is TRBJ2-3; tentative D call: TRBD2 (6 bases). This CDR3 has 15 residues. V gave up 4 bases and J gave up 6 bases, with 18 bases separating them. Per germline, CDR1 SGHNT and CDR2 YYREEE (reference sequence). CDR3 coding DNA: TGTGCCAGCAGCCCGCGCGAAAGCGGGTACGATACGCAGTATTTT. This translates into CASSPRESGYDTQYF.

The chain employs TRBV7-8 and TRBJ2-7; no firm D call. V lost 6 bases and J lost 2, with 11 bases in between. The CDR3 is 13 amino acids. Germline values: CDR1 SGHVS, CDR2 FQNEAQ. Here the CDR3 reads CASRPPETYEQYV. Here the CDR3 DNA reads TGTGCCAGCAGACCCCCTGAAACCTACGAGCAGTACGTC.

This clonotype was detected many times. The V gene is TRBV20-1, the J gene TRBJ1-6; D may be TRBD1 (6 bases). Germline V gives CDR1 DFQATT, CDR2 SNEGSKA (reference sequence). The germline V and J ends were trimmed by 1 base and 9 bases, with 16 bases remaining between them. The CDR3 has 15 amino acids. For the CDR3, the DNA is TGCAGTGCTAGAGTTCAACAGGGTGTTGGTTCACCCCTCCACTTT. Translating gives CSARVQQGVGSPLHF.

This clonotype occurred many times. The chain has TRBV11-2 and TRBJ1-1; a possible D gene is TRBD1 (5 bases). V dropped 5 bases and J dropped 5 bases, with 15 bases sitting between them. The germline gives CDR1 SGHAT, CDR2 FQNNGV. This CDR3 has 14 amino acids. CDR3 sequence reads: CASSSSEGRTEAFF. Here the CDR3 DNA reads TGTGCCAGCAGCAGCTCCGAGGGGAGGACTGAAGCTTTCTTT.

This clonotype turned up a few times. The rearrangement uses TRBV10-3 and TRBJ2-7; the match to TRBD1 covers 8 bases. The CDR3 has 14 residues. Per germline, CDR1 ENHRY and CDR2 SYGVKD. Germline trimming cut 0 bases from V and 8 bases from J; bases unmatched to any gene: 6. The CDR3 region is CAISESRGQDKQYF. CDR3 nucleotide sequence: TGTGCCATCAGTGAGTCGAGGGGACAGGACAAGCAGTACTTC.

This clonotype was seen a few times. This chain connects TRBV20-1 to TRBJ2-5; tentative D call: TRBD2 (6 bases). Trimming stripped 6 bases from V and 4 bases from J, with 21 bases between. Germline assignment: CDR1 DFQATT and CDR2 SNEGSKA (reference sequence). The CDR3 has 15 residues. CDR3 loop: CSALVRDSHLETQYF. CDR3 DNA sequence: TGCAGTGCACTCGTCCGGGACTCACACTTAGAGACCCAGTACTTC.